This T cell receptor beta chain was profiled in a study of shared clonotypes between healthy human individuals. Background on the study: CD4 naive cells filled three plates per donor, CD4 memory three, CD8 naive two and CD8 memory one.

CDR3 length: 13 amino acids. Germline V lookup: CDR1 SGHTA, CDR2 FQGNSA. Trimming left V 5 bases short and J 1 base short, with 8 bases between. Assay used: immunoSEQ multiplex PCR; TCRdb lists only in-frame clones, some missing. The repertoire holds approximately 2.3 million clones, with 85% to 95% as singletons. The study drew all its donors from Caucasian adults living in Nashville, Tennessee. CD4+ cells yielded CD45RA+ naive and CD45RA-negative memory subsets. This TCR was sampled from a man younger than 35 in good health. Some clones in this sample may be carry-over from other donors' samples. The V gene is TRBV7-2, the J gene TRBJ2-5; D gene ambiguous. Sequenced input: naive CD4+ T cells from PBMCs. Described subset: CD45RA+ positively selected. In DNA form, the CDR3 reads TGTGCCAGCAGCCCATCCGTCCAAGAGACCCAGTACTTC. Translated, it gives CASSPSVQETQYF.